The 25 T cell receptor beta chains below were found in one sample sequenced in a study of CD8 T cells in ankylosing spondylitis. TCRdb reprocessed the 5' RACE reads with MiXCR, giving one entry per CDR3 protein. The sample consists of some 150,000 distinct CDR3 sequences, under 55% of them appearing once. Sequenced material: synovial fluid, either unsorted or a sorted T cell fraction (not recorded which). These receptor sequences come from a male donor with ankylosing spondylitis.

This sequence joins TRBV20-1 and TRBJ1-1; D is uncertain. This CDR3 has 15 amino acids. Germline V gene sequence: CDR1 DFQATT, CDR2 SNEGSKA (reference sequence). Trimming removed 0 bases at V and 1 base at J, with 12 bases between. Here the CDR3 DNA reads TGCAGTGCTAGAGATCCGTGGAGGGCGAACACTGAAGCTTTCTTT. This translates into CSARDPWRANTEAFF.

There are a few counts of this clonotype. This chain links TRBV19 with TRBJ1-5, with D unresolved. The CDR3 is 13 amino acids. In germline, CDR1 is LNHDA, CDR2 SQIVND (reference sequence). The V end lost 3 bases, the J end lost 10 bases, and 13 bases lay between the germline ends. The CDR3 loop is CASSMRSGSPQHF. The CDR3 DNA is TGTGCCAGTAGTATGCGAAGTGGCAGCCCCCAGCATTTT.

This clonotype has more than one count but fewer than ten. The V and J genes are TRBV12-3 or TRBV12-4 and TRBJ2-4; possibly TRBD1 for D (5 bases). The CDR3 runs 16 residues. With 5 bases removed from V and 2 bases from J, the gap between germline ends came to 16 bases. The CDR3 protein is CASSVPQDDPKNIQYF. As DNA, the CDR3 is TGTGCCAGCAGTGTCCCACAGGATGACCCCAAAAACATTCAGTACTTC.

The chain recombines TRBV11-1 with TRBJ2-1, with 8 bases lining up with TRBD2. This CDR3 spans 15 amino acids. Germline V gene sequence: CDR1 SGHAT, CDR2 FQDESV (reference sequence). V was clipped by 4 bases and J by 3 bases; unmatched bases: 5. The CDR3 bases are TGTGCCAGCAGCTCAGGGACTAGTTTCTACAATGAGCAGTTCTTC. Its protein is CASSSGTSFYNEQFF.

J is TRBJ2-3 and V is TRBV4-1; D assignment may be TRBD1 or TRBD2 (5 bases each). V lost 6 bases, J lost 0 bases, and 13 bases lay in between. Germline lookup yields CDR1 MGHRA and CDR2 YSYEKL. This CDR3 has 15 residues. CDR3 amino acids: CASRQASLSTDTQYF. DNA of the CDR3: TGCGCCAGCAGACAGGCTAGCCTTAGCACAGATACGCAGTATTTT.

The V call is TRBV12-3 or TRBV12-4, the J call TRBJ2-6, with D hard to call. Trimming pared 5 bases from V and 2 bases from J, leaving 22 bases between. CDR3 length: 19 residues. The CDR3 DNA reads TGTGCCAGCAGTCCCCGAGGAGTCACCTACGGACCTGGGGCCAACGTCCTGACTTTC. Its protein is CASSPRGVTYGPGANVLTF.

The V and J genes are TRBV29-1 and TRBJ1-2; D is unclear. V lost 7 bases, J lost 0 bases, and 9 bases lay in between. Per the germline V gene, CDR1 is SQVTM and CDR2 is ANQGSEA. The length of the CDR3 is 12 residues. The chain's CDR3 is CSALTTNYGYTF. CDR3 coding DNA: TGCAGCGCCCTGACGACTAACTATGGCTACACCTTC.

The chain combines TRBV18 with TRBJ1-5; D is ambiguous. The germline CDR1 and CDR2 sequences are KGHSH and LQKENI. The CDR3 has 15 amino acids. The V and J ends lost 4 bases and 4 bases respectively, with 14 bases between them. This CDR3 is CASSLEDWLNQPQHF. In DNA, the CDR3 is TGTGCCAGCTCACTCGAGGACTGGTTAAATCAGCCCCAGCATTTT. Combining the CDR3 with reference TRBV18 and TRBJ1-5 gives the whole variable domain NAGVMQNPRHLVRRRGQEARLRCSPMKGHSHVYWYRQLPEEGLKFMVYLQKENIIDESGMPKERFSAEFPKEGPSILRIQQVVRGDSAAYFCASSLEDWLNQPQHFGDGTRLSIL.

This clonotype was seen at least ten times. The CDR3 bases are TGTGCCAGCAGTCCCCCAGGAGCGGATACTGAAGCTTTCTTT. Translating it yields CASSPPGADTEAFF. J is TRBJ1-1 and V is TRBV12-3 or TRBV12-4; no definite D call. The CDR3 has 14 residues. The V end lost 5 bases, the J end lost 5 bases, and 15 bases lay between the germline ends.

The chain carries TRBV14 and TRBJ1-6; no firm D call. V lost 0 bases to trimming and J lost 5 bases, with 17 bases between them. The germline CDR1 and CDR2 sequences are SGHDN and FVKESK. The CDR3 runs 18 residues. The CDR3 DNA reads as TGTGCCAGCAGCCAAGATCCGGTTAAGGACGGGAATAATTCACCCCTCCACTTT. This encodes CASSQDPVKDGNNSPLHF.

This clonotype was observed a few times. The chain joins TRBV7-9 to TRBJ2-3; D perhaps matches TRBD1 (6 bases). The V end lost 1 base, the J end lost 2 bases, and 13 bases lay between the germline ends. This CDR3 has 16 residues. Germline CDR1 reads SEHNR; CDR2 reads FQNEAQ (reference sequence). CDR3 sequence reads: CASSLVAGAPTDTQYF. CDR3 sequence (DNA): TGTGCCAGCAGCTTAGTGGCAGGGGCGCCCACAGATACGCAGTATTTT.

This clonotype was seen a handful of times. The rearrangement joins TRBV12-3 or TRBV12-4 to TRBJ2-4, with D tentatively TRBD2 (7 bases). This CDR3 spans 17 amino acids. V dropped 3 bases and J dropped 3 bases, with 18 bases sitting between them. The CDR3 bases are TGTGCCAGCAGTTTTAACCGGGGGGCTATAGACAAAAACATTCAGTACTTC. It codes for CASSFNRGAIDKNIQYF.

This clonotype was counted between two and nine times. The CDR3: CASSSDRDTQYF. CDR3 DNA: TGTGCCAGCAGTTCAGACAGGGATACGCAGTATTTT. This chain connects TRBV12-3 or TRBV12-4 to TRBJ2-3; perhaps TRBD1 as D (6 bases). This CDR3 spans 12 amino acids. V gave up 4 bases and J gave up 6 bases, with 8 bases separating them.

The chain recombines TRBV5-6 with TRBJ2-1; unclear D gene. Germline CDR1 SGHDT, CDR2 YYEEEE. V lost 1 base to trimming and J lost 8 bases, with 13 bases between them. The CDR3 is 14 amino acids. The CDR3 sequence is CASSLLGFRHEQFF. In nucleotides, the CDR3 is TGTGCCAGCAGCTTGTTGGGGTTTCGCCATGAGCAGTTCTTC.

The rearrangement uses TRBV7-6 and TRBJ2-3, with TRBD2 as a possible D gene (5 bases). From germline, CDR1 is SGHVS and CDR2 FNYEAQ. The CDR3 runs 14 residues. The ends were cut back, 3 bases at V and 6 bases at J, with 13 bases in the middle. The CDR3 DNA follows: TGTGCCAGCAGCTTCTCGGGCGCGGGCGATACGCAGTATTTT. It translates to CASSFSGAGDTQYF.

V is TRBV13 and J is TRBJ2-3; D is unresolved. The CDR3 extends over 12 amino acids. V gave up 5 bases and J gave up 6 bases, with 9 bases separating them. Per the germline V gene, CDR1 is PRHDT and CDR2 is FYEKMQ (reference sequence). CDR3 region: CASSPTLDTQYF. CDR3 nucleotide sequence: TGTGCCAGCAGCCCAACTCTGGATACGCAGTATTTT.

V is TRBV11-3 and J is TRBJ2-5; D ambiguous. The CDR3 runs 15 residues. CDR1 is SGHNT and CDR2 is YENEEA in the germline V gene. Trimming shortened V by 5 bases and J by 2 bases, and 15 bases separated the two germline ends. This CDR3 reads CASSQWYQEQETQYF. DNA for the CDR3: TGTGCCAGCAGCCAGTGGTACCAGGAGCAAGAGACCCAGTACTTC.

This clonotype occurred once. The J gene is TRBJ2-3, the V gene TRBV2; D possibly corresponds to TRBD1 (6 bases). CDR3 length: 13 residues. V shed 4 bases and J shed 7 bases, with 12 bases lying between them. Germline V gene data show CDR1 as SNHLY and CDR2 as FYNNEI. For the CDR3, the DNA is TGTGCCAGCAGTGGGACAGCTTTCCATACGCAGTATTTT. Translation: CASSGTAFHTQYF.

The genes are TRBV9 and TRBJ2-1, with 11 bases fitting TRBD2. The germline V gene has CDR1 SGDLS and CDR2 YYNGEE. Trimming took 4 bases from V and 3 from J; bases not matched to a gene: 6. The CDR3 extends over 16 amino acids. CDR3 in DNA: TGTGCCAGCAGCAGTCTTAGCGGGGGGGACTACAATGAGCAGTTCTTC. Encoded protein: CASSSLSGGDYNEQFF.

The genes are TRBV7-9 and TRBJ2-1; D is ambiguous. This CDR3 has 12 residues. Germline loops: CDR1 SEHNR, CDR2 FQNEAQ (reference sequence). Trimming cost V 4 bases and J 8 bases, with 9 bases left between them. The CDR3: CASSSPTHEQFF. The CDR3 nucleotides read TGTGCCAGCAGCTCCCCTACCCATGAGCAGTTCTTC. The full variable domain, in which reference TRBV7-9 and TRBJ2-1 provide the parts outside the CDR3, is DTGVSQNPRHKITKRGQNVTFRCDPISEHNRLYWYRQTLGQGPEFLTYFQNEAQLEKSRLLSDRFSAERPKGSFSTLEIQRTEQGDSAMYLCASSSPTHEQFFGPGTRLTVL.

V gene TRBV4-1 combines with J gene TRBJ2-7; TRBD2 is a possible D gene (7 bases). Germline V CDR1 and CDR2: MGHRA, YSYEKL. This CDR3 comprises 17 residues. Trimming pared 0 bases from V and 4 bases from J, leaving 19 bases between. CDR3 in amino acids: CASSQDSSWGGRYEQYF. In DNA form, the CDR3 reads TGCGCCAGCAGCCAAGATTCCTCATGGGGGGGCCGTTACGAGCAGTACTTC.

This clonotype came up a few times. The chain recombines TRBV4-3 with TRBJ2-1; 7 nucleotides match TRBD2. The junction had 7 bases not matched to a gene; V was cut back by 0 bases and J by 8 bases. CDR1 is LGHNA, CDR2 YSLEER, per germline. This CDR3 has 15 residues. CDR3 region: CASSQEWRERDEQFF. The CDR3 nucleotides read TGCGCCAGCAGCCAAGAGTGGCGGGAGCGGGATGAGCAGTTCTTC.

The chain has TRBV15 and TRBJ2-5; 8 bases agree with TRBD2. Germline V gene sequence: CDR1 LNHNV, CDR2 YYDKDF (reference sequence). Losses at the gene ends were 1 base for V and 4 bases for J; bases not matched to a gene: 11. The CDR3 loop spans 17 amino acids. CDR3 coding DNA: TGTGCCACCAGCAGAGGAGTAGGTAGCGGGGATGTAGAGACCCAGTACTTC. It yields the protein CATSRGVGSGDVETQYF.

A few counts support this clonotype. The gene calls are TRBV20-1 and TRBJ1-5, with D maybe TRBD1 (5 bases). This CDR3 is 17 amino acids long. The germline V and J ends were trimmed by 1 base and 5 bases, with 21 bases remaining between them. The germline gives CDR1 DFQATT, CDR2 SNEGSKA (reference sequence). Here the CDR3 reads CSARGAEGRGEYQPQHF. DNA for the CDR3: TGCAGTGCTAGAGGTGCAGAGGGGCGAGGGGAATATCAGCCCCAGCATTTT.

This chain links TRBV16 with TRBJ1-2; TRBD1 might be the D (6 bases). The CDR3 loop spans 14 amino acids. Germline V gives CDR1 KGHSY, CDR2 FQNENV. The ends were cut back, 4 bases at V and 4 bases at J, with 13 bases in the middle. CDR3 protein: CASSLRDTPYGYTF. In nucleotides, the CDR3 is TGTGCCAGCAGCCTTCGGGACACTCCCTATGGCTACACCTTC.